This TCR beta chain emerged from a study of blood T cell repertoires in COVID-19. TCRdb's table, derived via immunoSEQ multiplex PCR, lists solely in-frame clones and lacks some. Of fewer than 400,000 clones listed, around 83% are singletons. Per the germline V gene, CDR1 is SGHVS and CDR2 is FQNEAQ. Deletions cut 0 bases from V and 3 bases from J, with 15 bases between. CDR3 size: 17 residues. This chain uses TRBV7-8 with TRBJ1-5; unclear D gene. The TCR was taken from a man under 40 with active or convalescent COVID-19. Material for sequencing was peripheral blood. In nucleotides, the CDR3 is TGTGCCAGCAGCTTAGCCCCCCCATCTTGGGCCAATCAGCCCCAGCATTTT. Protein product: CASSLAPPSWANQPQHF.